Shown below are 27 T cell receptor beta chains from a single sample sequenced in a study of identical twins. TCRdb ran MiXCR on the 5' RACE reads and lists one entry per CDR3 protein. The sample contains 1.5 million to 2 million distinct CDR3 sequences, less than 40% of which appear only once. Source material: cord blood. The receptor set was obtained from a newborn girl in good health.

This CDR3 reads CSARRGRVGELFF. The CDR3 nucleotides read TGCAGTGCTAGGAGGGGGAGGGTCGGGGAGCTGTTTTTT. V and J are TRBV20-1 and TRBJ2-2; D is perhaps TRBD2 (7 bases). Trimming removed 3 bases at V and 7 bases at J, with 12 bases between. The germline V gene encodes CDR1 DFQATT and CDR2 SNEGSKA (reference sequence). This CDR3 spans 13 amino acids.

This clonotype was seen more than once but under ten times. This chain uses TRBV4-2 with TRBJ1-4; maybe TRBD1 (6 bases). Germline V lookup: CDR1 LGHNA, CDR2 YNFKEQ. This CDR3 has 17 amino acids. The V end was cut by 2 bases, the J end by 0 bases, with 13 bases between. CDR3 loop: CASSQPTGITTNEKLFF. The CDR3 bases are TGTGCCAGCAGCCAACCGACAGGCATAACAACTAATGAAAAACTGTTTTTT.

The rearrangement joins TRBV20-1 to TRBJ2-1, with TRBD2 matching 7 bases. Germline V gene data show CDR1 as DFQATT and CDR2 as SNEGSKA (reference sequence). V dropped 6 bases and J dropped 2; count of bases not matched to a gene: 10. The CDR3 is 15 amino acids. The chain's CDR3 is CSAKRGGGTYNEQFF. In nucleotides, the CDR3 is TGCAGTGCAAAGAGGGGCGGGGGTACCTACAATGAGCAGTTCTTC.

The chain uses TRBV21-1 and TRBJ1-5. TRBV21-1 is assigned pseudogene status. The CDR3 extends over 13 amino acids. CDR3 DNA: TGTGCCAGCAGCAAGGCAGGCAATTCGCCCCAGCATTTT. Translation: CASSKAGNSPQHF.

This clonotype was counted only a few times. The chain uses TRBV3-1 and TRBJ2-4, with D perhaps given as TRBD1 or TRBD2 (6 bases each). Deletions cut 2 bases from V and 2 bases from J, with 13 bases between. This CDR3 has 16 amino acids. The V gene's germline CDR1 is LGHDT and CDR2 YNNKEL (reference sequence). In nucleotides, the CDR3 is TGTGCCAGCAGCCAATCTCCGGGGGCCCCCAAAAACATTCAGTACTTC. Translated: CASSQSPGAPKNIQYF.

This clonotype was detected only a few times. The rearrangement joins TRBV19 to TRBJ2-1, with no clear D. With 6 bases removed from V and 4 bases from J, the gap between germline ends came to 7 bases. The V gene's germline CDR1 is LNHDA and CDR2 SQIVND (reference sequence). The CDR3 extends over 12 amino acids. For the CDR3, the DNA is TGTGCCAGTAGAAACTGGTACAATGAGCAGTTCTTC. It specifies CASRNWYNEQFF.

The sample holds a few counts of this clonotype. This CDR3 reads CSAGRTGPTSTDTQYF. CDR3 nucleotide sequence: TGCAGTGCTGGACGGACAGGGCCTACTAGCACAGATACGCAGTATTTT. This sequence joins TRBV20-1 and TRBJ2-3; 8 nucleotides align to TRBD1. After removal of 5 bases from V and 0 bases from J, the junction contained 10 bases not matched to a gene. The CDR3 has 16 amino acids. The germline V gene encodes CDR1 DFQATT and CDR2 SNEGSKA (reference sequence).

The chain has TRBV11-2 and TRBJ2-3; 8 nucleotides line up with TRBD1. The CDR3 loop spans 14 amino acids. CDR1 and CDR2 from the germline V gene are SGHAT and FQNNGV. The junction had 8 bases not matched to a gene; V was cut back by 5 bases and J by 7 bases. The CDR3 protein is CASSLATGVYTQYF. CDR3 nucleotide sequence: TGTGCCAGCAGCCTCGCGACAGGGGTGTATACGCAGTATTTT.

This clonotype was counted a few times. This chain links TRBV10-1 with TRBJ2-5; 7 bases are a match to TRBD1. CDR1 is WNHNN, CDR2 SYGVQD, per germline (reference sequence). The CDR3 totals 14 residues. The junction had 8 bases not matched to a gene; V was cut back by 5 bases and J by 5 bases. CDR3 in DNA: TGCGCCAGCAGTTCGCAGGGGGTCCAGGAGACCCAGTACTTC. Its translation: CASSSQGVQETQYF.

The sample holds a few counts of this clonotype. The chain carries TRBV7-9 and TRBJ1-2; D is possibly TRBD1 (6 bases). This CDR3 contains 13 residues. The V end lost 7 bases, the J end lost 4 bases, and 13 bases lay between the germline ends. Germline CDR1 and CDR2: SEHNR and FQNEAQ (reference sequence). CDR3 sequence reads: CASNPDSRYGYTF. CDR3 sequence (DNA): TGTGCCAGCAATCCGGACAGCCGCTATGGCTACACCTTC.

The chain recombines TRBV27 with TRBJ2-2; no firm D call. This CDR3 is built from 17 residues. The germline V and J ends were trimmed by 4 bases and 0 bases, with 15 bases remaining between them. Germline V CDR1 and CDR2: MNHEY, SMNVEV (reference sequence). In nucleotides, the CDR3 is TGTGCCAGCAGTTCCCCATGGAGACTTTCGAACACCGGGGAGCTGTTTTTT. Its protein product is CASSSPWRLSNTGELFF.

In DNA, the CDR3 is TGTGCCAGCAGTTTGATGGCGGGGGGTGAGGGCAATGAGCAGTTCTTC. It codes for CASSLMAGGEGNEQFF. The chain recombines TRBV12-3 or TRBV12-4 with TRBJ2-1; 8 positions agree with TRBD2. V lost 3 bases to trimming and J lost 6 bases; unmatched junction nucleotides: 10. The length of the CDR3 is 16 residues.

V gene TRBV20-1 combines with J gene TRBJ2-5; TRBD1 might be the D (6 bases). The CDR3 is 14 amino acids. V lost 0 bases to trimming and J lost 1 base, with 9 bases between them. Germline V gene data show CDR1 as DFQATT and CDR2 as SNEGSKA (reference sequence). In DNA form, the CDR3 reads TGCAGTGCTAGAGACTGGGGGCGCCAAGAGACCCAGTACTTC. Its protein is CSARDWGRQETQYF.

V usage is TRBV5-1 and J usage is TRBJ2-7; the D gene is possibly TRBD2 (6 bases). V was cut by 0 bases and J by 7 bases, with 32 bases left in between. The length of the CDR3 is 20 residues. Germline CDR1 is SGHRS and CDR2 is YFSETQ. The CDR3 reads CASSLEPLSGRHHENNEQYF. CDR3 bases: TGCGCCAGCAGCTTGGAACCTCTCTCTGGGAGGCACCACGAAAACAATGAGCAGTACTTC.

V and J are TRBV12-3 or TRBV12-4 and TRBJ1-2; a weak D match, TRBD1 (5 bases). Trimming cost V 7 bases and J 7 bases, with 19 bases left between them. The CDR3 consists of 14 residues. CDR3 DNA: TGTGCCAGCAACGCACAAGGGGAAACCTGTGGCTACACCTTC. It encodes CASNAQGETCGYTF.

This clonotype was observed a handful of times. V gene TRBV4-2 combines with J gene TRBJ2-5, with D possibly TRBD2 on 6 matching bases. This CDR3 spans 16 amino acids. Trimming pared 2 bases from V and 5 bases from J, leaving 18 bases between. From germline, CDR1 is LGHNA and CDR2 YNFKEQ. The CDR3 sequence is CASSQTVIAVGETQYF. As DNA, the CDR3 is TGTGCCAGCAGCCAAACAGTTATAGCGGTGGGGGAGACCCAGTACTTC.

The J gene is TRBJ2-3, the V gene TRBV7-2; D gene unclear. Germline V gene lookup returns CDR1 SGHTA and CDR2 FQGNSA. Trimming took off 1 base at V and 0 bases at J, with 11 bases between the two ends. This CDR3 has 16 amino acids. The CDR3 DNA follows: TGTGCCAGCAGCTTAGATGGTTTACCCAGCACAGATACGCAGTATTTT. Translated: CASSLDGLPSTDTQYF.

This clonotype has at least ten counts. The DNA of the CDR3 is TGTGCCAGCAGCCAAGAGGGACTAGAGTTCGGTGAGCAGTTCTTC. Residues: CASSQEGLEFGEQFF. The rearrangement uses TRBV4-2 and TRBJ2-1, with 8 bases aligning to TRBD2. The germline CDR1 and CDR2 sequences are LGHNA and YNFKEQ. Trimming cost V 0 bases and J 9 bases; bases outside gene matches: 7. The CDR3 loop spans 15 amino acids.

The genes are TRBV20-1 and TRBJ2-3, with 9 bases identical to TRBD2. The V gene end was trimmed by 3 bases and the J gene end by 8 bases; junction bases not matched to a gene: 12. Germline CDR1 DFQATT, CDR2 SNEGSKA (reference sequence). This CDR3 region has 15 residues. CDR3 DNA sequence: TGCAGTGCTAGCCGCCCGGCGGGAGGGCCGTTTACGCAGTATTTT. Translating it yields CSASRPAGGPFTQYF.

The table lists this clonotype with a count of one. The V call is TRBV20-1, the J call TRBJ2-7; D is uncertain. Germline values: CDR1 DFQATT, CDR2 SNEGSKA (reference sequence). V was pared by 5 bases and J by 1 base, with 15 bases between. CDR3 length: 14 residues. As DNA, the CDR3 is TGCAGTGCTGGTCAGCCTTATAATTCCTACGAGCAGTACTTC. Residues: CSAGQPYNSYEQYF.

There are a few counts of this clonotype. The chain recombines TRBV5-1 with TRBJ2-6; D remains unclear. The CDR3 spans 15 residues. V lost 1 base and J 2 bases, leaving 7 bases between the germline ends. Germline V gene lookup returns CDR1 SGHRS and CDR2 YFSETQ. CDR3 coding DNA: TGCGCCAGCAGCTTGAGGGTAACTGGGGCCAACGTCCTGACTTTC. Translating it yields CASSLRVTGANVLTF.

This clonotype was seen ten or more times. CDR3 in amino acids: CASSQGREQYF. The CDR3 DNA is TGTGCCAGCAGCCAAGGCCGGGAGCAGTACTTC. This rearrangement joins TRBV4-2 to TRBJ2-7; no definite D call. This CDR3 is 11 amino acids long. V was cut by 1 base and J by 7 bases, with 5 bases left in between. Looked up from germline, CDR1 is LGHNA and CDR2 is YNFKEQ.

The chain uses TRBV5-1 and TRBJ2-2; D is perhaps TRBD1 or TRBD2 (6 bases each). Looked up from germline, CDR1 is SGHRS and CDR2 is YFSETQ. The CDR3 spans 16 residues. V was clipped by 5 bases and J by 0 bases, with 14 bases between them. The CDR3 region is CASRMRGDSNTGELFF. Written as DNA, the CDR3 is TGCGCCAGCAGGATGAGGGGGGATTCGAACACCGGGGAGCTGTTTTTT.

This clonotype occurred a few times. This chain joins TRBV3-1 and TRBJ2-3; weak D call: TRBD2 (6 bases). CDR1 LGHDT and CDR2 YNNKEL come from the germline V gene (reference sequence). This CDR3 is 16 amino acids long. The V gene lost 4 bases and the J gene lost 1 base, with 15 bases spanning the gap. The CDR3 spells CASSPQRLDGTDTQYF. CDR3 DNA: TGTGCCAGCAGCCCCCAGCGACTAGATGGCACAGATACGCAGTATTTT.

This clonotype was found many times. The genes are TRBV12-3 or TRBV12-4 and TRBJ1-1; 7 bases line up with TRBD1. The length of the CDR3 is 11 residues. J lost 8 bases, V lost 5 bases, and 2 bases had no gene match. The CDR3 protein is CASSRTGEAFF. The CDR3 coding sequence is TGTGCCAGCAGTAGGACAGGAGAAGCTTTCTTT.

The V gene is TRBV25-1, the J gene TRBJ1-2; TRBD1 might be the D (5 bases). The CDR3 is 16 amino acids. The germline CDR1 and CDR2 sequences are MGHDK and SYGVNS. The germline V and J ends were trimmed by 1 base and 3 bases, with 15 bases remaining between them. The CDR3 coding sequence is TGTGCCAGCAGTGAATTTGTGGAGGGGAGCTACTATGGCTACACCTTC. This sequence encodes CASSEFVEGSYYGYTF.

This clonotype has a handful of counts. This chain connects TRBV5-6 to TRBJ2-1; D ambiguous. Trimming left V 3 bases short and J 9 bases short, with 16 bases between. Germline CDR1 and CDR2: SGHDT and YYEEEE. The length of the CDR3 is 14 residues. CDR3 region: CASSSYGLRTEQFF. The CDR3 DNA sequence: TGTGCCAGCAGCTCGTACGGGCTCCGAACTGAGCAGTTCTTC.